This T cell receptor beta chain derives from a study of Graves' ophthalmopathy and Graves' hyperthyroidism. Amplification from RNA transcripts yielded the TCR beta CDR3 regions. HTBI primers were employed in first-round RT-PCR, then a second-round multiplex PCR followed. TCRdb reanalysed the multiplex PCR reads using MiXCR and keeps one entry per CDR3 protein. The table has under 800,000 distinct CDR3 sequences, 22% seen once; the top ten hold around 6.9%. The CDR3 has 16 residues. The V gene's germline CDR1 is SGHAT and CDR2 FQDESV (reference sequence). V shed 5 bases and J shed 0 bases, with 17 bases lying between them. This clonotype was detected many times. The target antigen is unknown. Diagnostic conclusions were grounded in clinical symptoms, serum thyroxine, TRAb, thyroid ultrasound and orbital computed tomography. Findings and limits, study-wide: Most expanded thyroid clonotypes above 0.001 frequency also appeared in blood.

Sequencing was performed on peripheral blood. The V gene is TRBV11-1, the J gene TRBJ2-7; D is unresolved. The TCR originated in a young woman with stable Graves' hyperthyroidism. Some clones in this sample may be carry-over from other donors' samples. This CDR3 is CASSHYGRHPSYEQYF. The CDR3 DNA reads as TGTGCCAGCAGCCACTATGGCAGGCATCCCTCCTACGAGCAGTACTTC.